Listed here are 9 T cell receptor beta chains from one sample, sequenced in a study of blood T cell repertoires in COVID-19 (dated by TCRdb to 2020 to 2021). Libraries were built with the immunoSEQ multiplex PCR assay. The table was pulled from immuneACCESS by TCRdb, which kept in-frame rearrangements only. Such tables lose some clones; where checked, under half of the loss comes from unresolved V genes, and the rest has no known cause. This sample has 140,000 to 150,000 clones in its table, and roughly 84% of those were observed once. The ten most abundant clones make up around 9% of the sample. Sequenced: peripheral blood. The receptor source for this set is a man aged 25 to 40 with COVID-19, enrolled during active disease.

V usage is TRBV30 and J usage is TRBJ2-7; TRBD1 matches 8 bases. Germline CDR1 GTSNPN, CDR2 SVGIG (reference sequence). The CDR3 sequence is 12 residues long. V trimming: 2 bases; J trimming: 9 bases; junction bases outside the gene matches: 6. CDR3: CAWSTTGVRQYF. The CDR3 DNA follows: TGTGCCTGGAGTACGACAGGGGTGAGGCAGTACTTC.

The chain carries TRBV9 and TRBJ2-5; D is perhaps TRBD2 (5 bases). Germline CDR1 and CDR2: SGDLS and YYNGEE. Trimming shortened V by 4 bases and J by 4 bases, and 17 bases separated the two germline ends. CDR3 length: 15 residues. CDR3 sequence: CASSFRGGSVETQYF. The CDR3 nucleotides are TGTGCCAGCAGCTTCCGAGGAGGTAGCGTAGAGACCCAGTACTTC.

The table lists this clone with a few counts. This rearrangement joins TRBV3-1 (or the pseudogene TRBV3-2) to TRBJ1-1; D perhaps matches TRBD1 (6 bases). The CDR3 extends over 14 amino acids. V was cut by 4 bases and J by 3 bases, with 12 bases left in between. Germline V gene data show CDR1 as LGHDT and CDR2 as YNNKEL (reference sequence). CDR3 amino acids: CASSLRGGYTEAFF. The CDR3 nucleotides are TGTGCCAGCAGCCTGCGGGGGGGCTACACTGAAGCTTTCTTT.

The rearrangement links TRBV15 to TRBJ2-7; possible D gene TRBD1, 5 bases. CDR3 length equals 13 residues. Trimming removed 5 bases from V and 3 bases from J, with 11 bases in between. Germline V gene data show CDR1 as LNHNV and CDR2 as YYDKDF (reference sequence). CDR3 region: CATSLNQGYEQYF. CDR3 DNA: TGTGCCACCAGCTTGAACCAGGGCTACGAGCAGTACTTC.

This chain connects TRBV4-2 to TRBJ2-1; TRBD2 is a possible D gene (5 bases). Germline V gene lookup returns CDR1 LGHNA and CDR2 YNFKEQ. The CDR3 loop spans 16 amino acids. V shed 4 bases and J shed 0 bases, with 13 bases lying between them. For the CDR3, the DNA is TGTGCCAGCAGCCGAACCCCGGGGAGCTCCTACAATGAGCAGTTCTTC. Its protein is CASSRTPGSSYNEQFF.

This rearrangement joins TRBV6-5 to TRBJ2-3; 7 nucleotides line up with TRBD2. The CDR3 spans 16 residues. Germline V gene lookup returns CDR1 MNHEY and CDR2 SVGAGI. V was clipped by 2 bases and J by 2 bases; unmatched bases: 7. CDR3 bases: TGTGCCAGCAGTTACGGCAGCGGGGTAAACACAGATACGCAGTATTTT. Translation gives CASSYGSGVNTDTQYF.

This clone was detected only a few times. V gene TRBV5-1 combines with J gene TRBJ1-1; 7 bases fit TRBD1. Germline V gene data show CDR1 as SGHRS and CDR2 as YFSETQ. The junction had 3 bases not matched to a gene; V was cut back by 0 bases and J by 1 base. This CDR3 spans 15 amino acids. The CDR3: CASSLGQGGNTEAFF. The DNA for the CDR3 is TGCGCCAGCAGCTTGGGACAGGGCGGGAACACTGAAGCTTTCTTT. Full variable domain (rest looked up from reference TRBV5-1 and TRBJ1-1): KAGVTQTPRYLIKTRGQQVTLSCSPISGHRSVSWYQQTPGQGLQFLFEYFSETQRNKGNFPGRFSGRQFSNSRSEMNVSTLELGDSALYLCASSLGQGGNTEAFFGQGTRLTVV.

The chain combines TRBV19 with TRBJ1-1, with 10 nucleotides matching TRBD1. The germline gives CDR1 LNHDA, CDR2 SQIVND (reference sequence). The CDR3 sequence is 15 residues long. Trimming cost V 6 bases and J 1 base; bases outside gene matches: 5. The CDR3 bases are TGTGCCAGTAGGGGGGACAGGGGTTGGAACACTGAAGCTTTCTTT. Translating gives CASRGDRGWNTEAFF. The entire variable domain, with the rest obtained from reference TRBV19 and TRBJ1-1, is as follows: DGGITQSPKYLFRKEGQNVTLSCEQNLNHDAMYWYRQDPGQGLRLIYYSQIVNDFQKGDIAEGYSVSREKKESFPLTVTSAQKNPTAFYLCASRGDRGWNTEAFFGQGTRLTVV.

Concerning this clone itself: Other DNA sequences in the sample encode the same CDR3. The J gene is TRBJ2-7, the V gene TRBV6-5; 7 bases align to TRBD2. V shed 6 bases and J 7 bases; nucleotides not matched to a gene: 3. In germline, CDR1 is MNHEY, CDR2 SVGAGI. The length of the CDR3 is 11 residues. CDR3 nucleotides: TGTGCCAGCAGGGGGGGGACTGAGCAGTACTTC. As protein: CASRGGTEQYF.